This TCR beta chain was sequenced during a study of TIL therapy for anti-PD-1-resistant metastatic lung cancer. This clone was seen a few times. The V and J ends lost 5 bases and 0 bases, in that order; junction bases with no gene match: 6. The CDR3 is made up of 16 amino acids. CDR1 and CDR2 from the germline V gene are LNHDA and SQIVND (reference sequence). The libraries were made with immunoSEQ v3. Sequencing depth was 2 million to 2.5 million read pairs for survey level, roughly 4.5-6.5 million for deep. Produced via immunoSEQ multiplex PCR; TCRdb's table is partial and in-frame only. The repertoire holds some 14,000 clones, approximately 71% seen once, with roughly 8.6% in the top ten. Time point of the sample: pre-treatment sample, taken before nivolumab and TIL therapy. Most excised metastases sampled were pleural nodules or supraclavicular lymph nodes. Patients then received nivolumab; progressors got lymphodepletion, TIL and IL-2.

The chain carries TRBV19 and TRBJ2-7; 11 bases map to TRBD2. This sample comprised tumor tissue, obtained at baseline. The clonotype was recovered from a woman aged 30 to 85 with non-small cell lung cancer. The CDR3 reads CASSADGTSGSYEQYF. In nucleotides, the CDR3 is TGTGCCAGTAGTGCAGACGGGACTAGCGGCTCCTACGAGCAGTACTTC.